The 12 T cell receptor beta chains reported below all come from one sample, sequenced in a study of blood T cell repertoires in COVID-19. Sequencing was performed with immunoSEQ multiplex PCR; in TCRdb, only in-frame clones are kept and a portion is missing. Found here are a few hundred thousand clones, roughly 90% of them singletons; the top ten hold 1.8%. Sequencing was done on a sample of peripheral blood. These receptors were collected from a woman younger than 45 with COVID-19, enrolled during active disease.

This sequence joins TRBV24-1 and TRBJ2-1; TRBD2 agrees at 8 bases. The V gene's germline CDR1 is KGHDR and CDR2 SFDVKD. The CDR3 length is 17 residues. V lost 0 bases to trimming and J lost 7 bases; unmatched junction nucleotides: 10. CDR3 loop: CATSDLGSGGAGNEQFF. For the CDR3, the DNA is TGTGCCACCAGTGATTTGGGATCGGGGGGGGCCGGGAATGAGCAGTTCTTC.

This rearrangement joins TRBV12-3 or TRBV12-4 to TRBJ1-2; TRBD1 is a possible D gene (5 bases). This CDR3 contains 11 residues. The ends were cut back, 7 bases at V and 4 bases at J, with 7 bases in the middle. CDR3 sequence: CASTDSYGYTF. The CDR3 region has the DNA TGTGCCAGCACCGACAGCTATGGCTACACCTTC.

The rearrangement uses TRBV19 and TRBJ1-2, with a possible D match to TRBD1 (5 bases). Germline V lookup: CDR1 LNHDA, CDR2 SQIVND (reference sequence). The CDR3 length is 15 residues. Trimming took 4 bases from V and 8 from J, leaving 20 bases between them. The CDR3 is CASSRDGATDNGYTF. For the CDR3, the DNA is TGTGCCAGTAGTAGGGATGGGGCGACTGATAACGGCTACACCTTC.

The chain has TRBV5-1 and TRBJ2-3; 12 bases line up with TRBD2. The CDR3 consists of 15 residues. Trimming took 5 bases from V and 7 from J; bases not matched to a gene: 8. The germline V gene has CDR1 SGHRS and CDR2 YFSETQ. The CDR3 loop reads CASRPGTSGLYTQYF. For the CDR3, the DNA is TGCGCCAGCAGGCCCGGGACTAGCGGGTTATATACGCAGTATTTT. Supplemented by reference TRBV5-1 and TRBJ2-3, the full variable domain reads KAGVTQTPRYLIKTRGQQVTLSCSPISGHRSVSWYQQTPGQGLQFLFEYFSETQRNKGNFPGRFSGRQFSNSRSEMNVSTLELGDSALYLCASRPGTSGLYTQYFGPGTRLTVL.

The chain uses TRBV27 and TRBJ1-4; D may be TRBD1 (5 bases). The CDR3 is 13 residues long. The V gene lost 5 bases and the J gene lost 5 bases, with 9 bases spanning the gap. Germline V lookup: CDR1 MNHEY, CDR2 SMNVEV (reference sequence). The CDR3 DNA reads as TGTGCCAGCAGTAGGCAGGGAAATGAAAAACTGTTTTTT. Amino acid sequence: CASSRQGNEKLFF.

V gene TRBV7-9 combines with J gene TRBJ2-7, with 8 bases that match TRBD2. This CDR3 comprises 12 residues. The V and J ends lost 5 bases and 6 bases, in that order; junction bases with no gene match: 3. Germline-derived CDR1 and CDR2 are SEHNR and FQNEAQ (reference sequence). CDR3 coding DNA: TGTGCCAGCAGCACGAGCGGGGGCGAGCAGTACTTC. Its translation is CASSTSGGEQYF.

This chain connects TRBV18 to TRBJ2-2, with 9 bases identical to TRBD1. V dropped 3 bases and J dropped 5; count of bases not matched to a gene: 4. Germline CDR1 reads KGHSH; CDR2 reads LQKENI. The CDR3 length is 15 residues. The CDR3 DNA sequence: TGTGCCAGCTCACCTCCGACAGGGGGTACCGGGGAGCTGTTTTTT. This gives the protein CASSPPTGGTGELFF.

The gene calls are TRBV5-1 and TRBJ2-2, with D possibly matching TRBD1 (5 bases). Per the germline V gene, CDR1 is SGHRS and CDR2 is YFSETQ. This CDR3 comprises 16 residues. V lost 2 bases, J lost 1 base, and 12 bases lay in between. The CDR3 sequence is CASSLISGKNTGELFF. The DNA for the CDR3 is TGCGCCAGCAGCTTAATATCAGGGAAGAACACCGGGGAGCTGTTTTTT.

The chain carries TRBV6-2 or TRBV6-3 and TRBJ2-7, with D possibly being TRBD2 (6 bases). V gave up 4 bases and J gave up 7 bases, with 11 bases separating them. This CDR3 is 12 amino acids long. CDR1 is MNHEY and CDR2 is SVGEGT in the germline V gene. DNA of the CDR3: TGTGCCAGCAGTTTTGTCGGGACTGAGCAGTACTTC. It is translated as CASSFVGTEQYF.

About this clone itself: Within the sample, other DNA sequences also encode this same CDR3. The V gene is TRBV9, the J gene TRBJ1-3, with TRBD1 identical over 8 bases. The CDR3 totals 14 residues. V lost 2 bases to trimming and J lost 2 bases; unmatched junction nucleotides: 0. Germline assignment: CDR1 SGDLS and CDR2 YYNGEE. CDR3 bases: TGTGCCAGCAGCGTGGACAGGGCTGGAAACACCATATATTTT. Amino acid sequence: CASSVDRAGNTIYF.

The rearrangement joins TRBV7-9 to TRBJ1-2; 11 bases are a match to TRBD1. With 3 bases clipped from V and 2 bases from J, the junction kept 8 bases outside the gene matches. The germline gives CDR1 SEHNR, CDR2 FQNEAQ (reference sequence). The length of the CDR3 is 17 residues. For the CDR3, the DNA is TGTGCCAGCAGCTTTTACCGCGGGACAGGGGGAAACTATGGCTACACCTTC. It specifies CASSFYRGTGGNYGYTF.

The rearrangement links TRBV2 to TRBJ2-7; D is possibly TRBD2 (7 bases). With 4 bases removed from V and 0 bases from J, the gap between germline ends came to 25 bases. The CDR3 spans 19 residues. Germline-derived CDR1 and CDR2 are SNHLY and FYNNEI. The CDR3 loop reads CASSVDPDGGARLSYEQYV. The CDR3, as DNA: TGTGCCAGCAGTGTTGACCCCGATGGGGGGGCCCGACTCTCCTACGAGCAGTACGTC.